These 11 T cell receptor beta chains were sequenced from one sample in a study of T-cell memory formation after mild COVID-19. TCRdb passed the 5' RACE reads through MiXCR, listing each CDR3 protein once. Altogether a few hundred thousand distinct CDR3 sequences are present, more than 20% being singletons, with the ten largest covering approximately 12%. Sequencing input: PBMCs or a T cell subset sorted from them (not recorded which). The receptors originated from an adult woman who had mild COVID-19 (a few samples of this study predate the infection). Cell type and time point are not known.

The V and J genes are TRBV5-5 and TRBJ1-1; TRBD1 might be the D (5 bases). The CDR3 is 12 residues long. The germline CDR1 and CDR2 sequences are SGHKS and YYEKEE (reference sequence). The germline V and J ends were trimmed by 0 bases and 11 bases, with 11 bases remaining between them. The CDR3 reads CASSLEAGSAFF. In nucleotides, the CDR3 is TGTGCCAGCAGCTTGGAGGCAGGGAGTGCTTTCTTT.

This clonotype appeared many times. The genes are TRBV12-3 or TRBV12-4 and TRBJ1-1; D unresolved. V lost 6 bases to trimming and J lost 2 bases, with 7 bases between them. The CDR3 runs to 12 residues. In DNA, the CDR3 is TGTGCCAGCAGCTTCCGAAACACTGAAGCTTTCTTT. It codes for CASSFRNTEAFF.

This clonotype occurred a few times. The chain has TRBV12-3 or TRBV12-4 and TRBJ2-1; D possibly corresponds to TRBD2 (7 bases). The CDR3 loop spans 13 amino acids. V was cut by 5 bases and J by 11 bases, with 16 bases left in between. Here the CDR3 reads CASSPFGGPKQFF. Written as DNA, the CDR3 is TGTGCCAGCAGTCCCTTCGGGGGGCCGAAGCAGTTCTTC.

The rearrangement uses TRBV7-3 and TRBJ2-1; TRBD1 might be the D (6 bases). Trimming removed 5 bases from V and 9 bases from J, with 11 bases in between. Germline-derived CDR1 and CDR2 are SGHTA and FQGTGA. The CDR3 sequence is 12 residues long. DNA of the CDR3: TGTGCCAGCAGCCGGGACAATACTGAGCAGTTCTTC. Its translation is CASSRDNTEQFF.

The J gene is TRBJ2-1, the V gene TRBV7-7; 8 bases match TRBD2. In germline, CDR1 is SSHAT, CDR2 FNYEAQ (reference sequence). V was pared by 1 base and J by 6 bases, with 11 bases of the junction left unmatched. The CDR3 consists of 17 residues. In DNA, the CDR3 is TGTGCCAGCAGCTTAGAGTTCTGGGGCAGCGGGGGCAATGAGCAGTTCTTC. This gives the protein CASSLEFWGSGGNEQFF. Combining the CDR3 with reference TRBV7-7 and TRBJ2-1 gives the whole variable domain GAGVSQSPRYKVTKRGQDVTLRCDPISSHATLYWYQQALGQGPEFLTYFNYEAQPDKSGLPSDRFSAERPEGSISTLTIQRTEQRDSAMYRCASSLEFWGSGGNEQFFGPGTRLTVL.

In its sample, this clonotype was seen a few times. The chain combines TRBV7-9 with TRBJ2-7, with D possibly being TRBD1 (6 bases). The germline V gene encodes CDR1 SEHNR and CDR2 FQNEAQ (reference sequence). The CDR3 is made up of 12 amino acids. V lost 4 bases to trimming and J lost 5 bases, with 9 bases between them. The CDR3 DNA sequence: TGTGCCAGCAGCTCGGACAGTCACGAGCAGTACTTC. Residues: CASSSDSHEQYF.

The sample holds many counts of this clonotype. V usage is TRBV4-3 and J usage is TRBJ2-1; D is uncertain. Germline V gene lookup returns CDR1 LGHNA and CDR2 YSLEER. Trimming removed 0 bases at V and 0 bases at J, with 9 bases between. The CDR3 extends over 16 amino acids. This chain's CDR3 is CASSQDTASSYNEQFF. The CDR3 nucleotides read TGCGCCAGCAGCCAAGACACGGCAAGCTCCTACAATGAGCAGTTCTTC.

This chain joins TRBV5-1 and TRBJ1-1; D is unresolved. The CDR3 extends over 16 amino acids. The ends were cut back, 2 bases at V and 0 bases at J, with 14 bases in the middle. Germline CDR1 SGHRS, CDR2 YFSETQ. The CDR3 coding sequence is TGCGCCAGCAGCTTACCCAAACAGACTCTGAACACTGAAGCTTTCTTT. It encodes CASSLPKQTLNTEAFF.

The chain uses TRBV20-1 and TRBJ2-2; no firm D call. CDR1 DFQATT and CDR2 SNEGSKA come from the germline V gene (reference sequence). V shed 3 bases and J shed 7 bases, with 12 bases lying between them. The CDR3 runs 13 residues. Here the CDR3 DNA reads TGCAGTGCTAGTATCTTTAGGGACGGGGAGCTGTTTTTT. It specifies CSASIFRDGELFF.

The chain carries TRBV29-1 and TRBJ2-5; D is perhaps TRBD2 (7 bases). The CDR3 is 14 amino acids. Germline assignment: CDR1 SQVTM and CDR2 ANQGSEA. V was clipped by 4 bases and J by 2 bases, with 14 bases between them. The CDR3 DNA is TGCAGCGTTGCGTCGGGGGGCCCTCAAGAGACCCAGTACTTC. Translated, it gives CSVASGGPQETQYF.

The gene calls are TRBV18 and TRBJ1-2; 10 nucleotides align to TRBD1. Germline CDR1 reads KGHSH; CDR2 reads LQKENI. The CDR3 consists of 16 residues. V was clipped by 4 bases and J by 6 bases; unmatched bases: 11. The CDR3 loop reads CASSRVLTGQGDGYTF. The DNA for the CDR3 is TGTGCCAGCTCACGAGTCTTGACCGGACAGGGGGATGGCTACACCTTC.